The rows below give T cell receptor beta chains drawn from one sample of a study of cytomegalovirus exposure and HLA in healthy donors. The assay was immunoSEQ multiplex PCR, and TCRdb's table has in-frame clones only and misses some. The top ten clones hold 6% to 7.5% of a sample with over 150,000 clones, approximately 80% of them seen once. Sequenced input: PBMCs. These receptors were collected from a man aged 25 to 45 in good health and CMV-seropositive. The CDR3 runs from the conserved cysteine through the conserved F or W. The D gene is left open where the match is weak. Part of the rows lack a size; the others show once, few, many or a class for expanded clones.

size: -
V: TRBV7-2
J: TRBJ1-2
D: -
DNA: TGTGCCAGCAGCTTAGAGCAGGGGCAGTATGGCTACACCTTC
CDR3: CASSLEQGQYGYTF

size: -
V: TRBV7-9
J: TRBJ2-5
D: TRBD2
DNA: TGTGCCAGCAGCCGAGGGACTAGCGGGGGAGAGACCCAGTACTTC
CDR3: CASSRGTSGGETQYF

size: -
V: TRBV19
J: TRBJ1-1
D: TRBD1
DNA: TGTGCCAGTAGTACAACCGGGACAGTGGTTCTGGCTTTCTTT
CDR3: CASSTTGTVVLAFF

size: -
V: TRBV7-9
J: TRBJ2-5
D: TRBD2
DNA: TGTGCCAGCAGCCGCGGGGGGGGTAACCAAGAGACCCAGTACTTC
CDR3: CASSRGGGNQETQYF

size: -
V: TRBV30
J: TRBJ1-4
D: -
DNA: TGTGCCTGGAGTGCCTTGACAGGATCGGAAAAACTGTTTTTT
CDR3: CAWSALTGSEKLFF

size: -
V: TRBV28
J: TRBJ2-1
D: TRBD2
DNA: TGTGCCAGCAGTTTCGCCGGGACTAGGTTCAATGAGCAGTTCTTC
CDR3: CASSFAGTRFNEQFF

size: -
V: TRBV2
J: TRBJ2-3
D: TRBD1
DNA: TGTGCCAGCGGTATTGACAGGGCGGCAGATACGCAGTATTTT
CDR3: CASGIDRAADTQYF

size: -
V: TRBV4-3
J: TRBJ2-1
D: TRBD1
DNA: TGCGCCAGCAGCCAGCGACAGGGGTTTTCCTACAATGAGCAGTTCTTC
CDR3: CASSQRQGFSYNEQFF

size: -
V: TRBV18
J: TRBJ2-7
D: -
DNA: TGTGCCAGCTCACCACCGGAGAGGGGGATTTCCTACGAGCAGTACTTC
CDR3: CASSPPERGISYEQYF

size: -
V: TRBV9
J: TRBJ2-3
D: -
DNA: TGTGCCAGCAGCGTAGCAGGTGGGTCGGGCACAGATACGCAGTATTTT
CDR3: CASSVAGGSGTDTQYF

size: -
V: TRBV28
J: TRBJ1-6
D: -
DNA: TGTGCCAGCAGTCCGGACAGTAGCTCCTATAATTCACCCCTCCACTTT
CDR3: CASSPDSSSYNSPLHF

size: -
V: TRBV18
J: TRBJ1-1
D: TRBD1
DNA: TGTGCCAGCTCACCACCGGCTTTAGGGGGCCACACTGAAGCTTTCTTT
CDR3: CASSPPALGGHTEAFF

size: once
V: TRBV5-5
J: TRBJ2-7
D: TRBD1
DNA: TGTGCCAGCAGCCGGGACAGGGGAATTTACGAGCAGTACTTC
CDR3: CASSRDRGIYEQYF

size: few
V: TRBV19
J: TRBJ2-1
D: TRBD2
DNA: TGTGCCAGTAAAGGGACTAGCGGGATGGGGAGCTCCTACAATGAGCAGTTCTTC
CDR3: CASKGTSGMGSSYNEQFF

size: -
V: TRBV7-2
J: TRBJ2-7
D: -
DNA: TGTGCCAGCAGCTTGCAGGGATCCTCCTACGAGCAGTACTTC
CDR3: CASSLQGSSYEQYF

size: -
V: TRBV7-2
J: TRBJ1-2
D: -
DNA: TGTGCCAGCAGCTTAGTGGGGGCAGATTATGGCTACACCTTC
CDR3: CASSLVGADYGYTF

size: -
V: TRBV11-3
J: TRBJ2-3
D: -
DNA: TGTGCCAGCAGCTATGGACTGCAACGGGCGGGGAGGACGCAGTATTTT
CDR3: CASSYGLQRAGRTQYF

size: -
V: TRBV5-1
J: TRBJ2-7
D: TRBD2
DNA: TGCGCCAGCAGCTTTAACGGGGGGGCGGTCGAGCAGTACTTC
CDR3: CASSFNGGAVEQYF

size: -
V: TRBV27
J: TRBJ2-3
D: TRBD2
DNA: TGTGCCAGCAAAGGGGGGACTAGCTTCGATACGCAGTATTTT
CDR3: CASKGGTSFDTQYF

size: -
V: TRBV27
J: TRBJ2-7
D: TRBD2
DNA: TGTGCCAGCAGTACTACTCACTCGGGGGGGCGTTCCTACGAGCAGTACTTC
CDR3: CASSTTHSGGRSYEQYF

size: -
V: TRBV7-9
J: TRBJ2-3
D: TRBD1
DNA: TGTGCCAGCAGCTTATGGTCCGGACAGGGCGGCACAGATACGCAGTATTTT
CDR3: CASSLWSGQGGTDTQYF

size: -
V: TRBV7-6
J: TRBJ2-1
D: TRBD2
DNA: TGTGCCAGCAGCCAGGGACTAGCGGGAGGGCTTAATGAGCAGTTCTTC
CDR3: CASSQGLAGGLNEQFF

size: -
V: TRBV14
J: TRBJ2-5
D: -
DNA: TGTGCCAGCAGCCAAGATCGGAGGAGGGAGACCCAGTACTTC
CDR3: CASSQDRRRETQYF

size: -
V: TRBV9
J: TRBJ2-1
D: -
DNA: TGTGCCAGCAGTGGGGCCGACAATGAGCAGTTCTTC
CDR3: CASSGADNEQFF

size: -
V: TRBV10-2
J: TRBJ1-1
D: -
DNA: TGCGCCAGCAGTGAAAAGGAACAGGTCATGAACACTGAAGCTTTCTTT
CDR3: CASSEKEQVMNTEAFF

size: -
V: TRBV11-3
J: TRBJ2-6
D: -
DNA: TGTGCCAGCAGCCCTCAGGGGACTGGGGCCAACGTCCTGACTTTC
CDR3: CASSPQGTGANVLTF

size: -
V: TRBV5-5
J: TRBJ1-2
D: -
DNA: TGTGCCAGCAGCTTGGCGGGAAGCTATGGCTACACCTTC
CDR3: CASSLAGSYGYTF

size: -
V: TRBV29-1
J: TRBJ2-5
D: TRBD2
DNA: TGCAGCGTTTGTTTTAGCGGGAGCCAAGAGACCCAGTACTTC
CDR3: CSVCFSGSQETQYF

size: -
V: TRBV6-6
J: TRBJ1-2
D: TRBD1
DNA: TGTGCCAGCATGGAGACAGGGCGTGCCGACCTTTTCTACACCTTC
CDR3: CASMETGRADLFYTF

size: -
V: TRBV5-1
J: TRBJ2-1
D: -
DNA: TGCGCCAGCAGCTTGTTAGTCAATGAGCAGTTCTTC
CDR3: CASSLLVNEQFF

size: -
V: TRBV2
J: TRBJ1-2
D: -
DNA: TGTGCCAGCAGTGAATCAGTACATCCCCTGGTCTATGGCTACACCTTC
CDR3: CASSESVHPLVYGYTF

size: once
V: TRBV19
J: TRBJ2-5
D: TRBD2
DNA: TGTGCCAGTAGTATCTCCCCGGGGACTAGCAGAAGCGTGCAAGAGACCCAGTACTTC
CDR3: CASSISPGTSRSVQETQYF

size: -
V: TRBV18
J: TRBJ1-1
D: -
DNA: TGTGCCAGCTCACCACCCGTCCCGGTCCTGAACACTGAAGCTTTCTTT
CDR3: CASSPPVPVLNTEAFF

size: -
V: TRBV29-1
J: TRBJ2-7
D: TRBD1
DNA: TGCAGCGGCGGAGGGGGGACAGGATCCCCCTACGAGCAGTACTTC
CDR3: CSGGGGTGSPYEQYF

size: -
V: TRBV6-1
J: TRBJ2-1
D: TRBD1
DNA: TGTGCCAGCAGTGAAGGGACAGGGGGCTACAATGAGCAGTTCTTC
CDR3: CASSEGTGGYNEQFF

size: -
V: TRBV7-7
J: TRBJ2-7
D: TRBD1
DNA: TGTGCCAGCAGCGCGCAGGGGGTCCCCTACGAGCAGTACTTC
CDR3: CASSAQGVPYEQYF

size: -
V: TRBV11-3
J: TRBJ1-3
D: -
DNA: TGTGCCAGCAGCTTTCAAAACACCATATATTTT
CDR3: CASSFQNTIYF

size: -
V: TRBV27
J: TRBJ2-5
D: -
DNA: TGTGCCAGCAGCAGTTGGGGGGAAGGGGCAGAGACCCAGTACTTC
CDR3: CASSSWGEGAETQYF

size: medium-sized
V: TRBV4-1
J: TRBJ2-5
D: TRBD2
DNA: TGCGCCAGCAGCCAAGGGGGCGGGGGTCCCCAAGAGACCCAGTACTTC
CDR3: CASSQGGGGPQETQYF

size: -
V: TRBV5-1
J: TRBJ2-1
D: TRBD1
DNA: TGCGCCAGCAGCTTAGGACAGGCGTCCAGTGAGCAGTTCTTC
CDR3: CASSLGQASSEQFF

size: few
V: TRBV9
J: TRBJ1-2
D: TRBD1
DNA: TGTGCCAGCACTACAGGGGGCGATGGCTACACCTTC
CDR3: CASTTGGDGYTF

size: few
V: TRBV4-3
J: TRBJ2-7
D: -
DNA: TGCGCCAGCAGCCCAGGGCATCCCTACGAGCAGTACTTC
CDR3: CASSPGHPYEQYF

size: -
V: TRBV25-1
J: TRBJ1-6
D: TRBD1
DNA: TGTGCCAGCAGTTGGCCCGGGACAGGTCCGAATTCACCCCTCCACTTT
CDR3: CASSWPGTGPNSPLHF

size: -
V: TRBV5-4
J: TRBJ1-1
D: -
DNA: TGTGCCAGCAGCCTATACGGACAGCCGAACACTGAAGCTTTCTTT
CDR3: CASSLYGQPNTEAFF

size: -
V: TRBV27
J: TRBJ1-5
D: -
DNA: TGTGCCAGCAGCCCATTTGCGGGGAATAGCAATCAGCCCCAGCATTTT
CDR3: CASSPFAGNSNQPQHF

size: -
V: TRBV7-2
J: TRBJ2-7
D: -
DNA: TGTGCCAGCAGCTTAGCGCTAGCGCGTTATACATCCTACGAGCAGTACTTC
CDR3: CASSLALARYTSYEQYF

size: -
V: TRBV4-3
J: TRBJ2-5
D: TRBD2
DNA: TGCGCCAGCAGCCAAGAGGCGACTAGCGGGGGCTGGGAGACCCAGTACTTC
CDR3: CASSQEATSGGWETQYF

size: -
V: TRBV29-1
J: TRBJ1-6
D: TRBD1
DNA: TGCAGCGTACGGACAGGGCCTAATTCACCCCTCCACTTT
CDR3: CSVRTGPNSPLHF

size: -
V: TRBV27
J: TRBJ1-2
D: -
DNA: TGTGCCAGCAGTTTATCGAGGGACAACTTCTATGGCTACACCTTC
CDR3: CASSLSRDNFYGYTF

size: -
V: TRBV4-3
J: TRBJ1-6
D: -
DNA: TGCGCCAGCAGCCAAGATGTTTCAACCTATAATTCACCCCTCCACTTT
CDR3: CASSQDVSTYNSPLHF

size: -
V: TRBV7-9
J: TRBJ2-1
D: -
DNA: TGTGCCAGCAGCTCGCCAAGGGGTAACAATGAGCAGTTCTTC
CDR3: CASSSPRGNNEQFF

size: few
V: TRBV11-2
J: TRBJ2-1
D: -
DNA: TGTGCCAGCAGCCCATGGTTGGCAGGCCCTTCCTACAATGAGCAGTTCTTC
CDR3: CASSPWLAGPSYNEQFF

size: -
V: TRBV4-1
J: TRBJ1-3
D: -
DNA: TGCGCCAGCAGCCTCCAAGGGGGGGGAGGAAACACCATATATTTT
CDR3: CASSLQGGGGNTIYF